This TCR beta chain was documented in a study of vaccination and CD4 T cells after COVID-19. Study-wide background: Two of the convalescents were Hispanic, and the group consisted of six males and four females.

Treatment here: approximately nine-day PBMC culture with coronavirus spike peptide pools or control peptides (ViraFEST assay). Using peptide pools, antigen-specific T cells were expanded in ViraFEST before TCRs were sequenced. At days 3 and 7, half the medium was exchanged for fresh IL-2 medium. Upon completion of 10 days of culture, CD4+ T cells were isolated via negative selection. The Oncomine TCR Beta short-read assay was what sequenced the DNA obtained from cultured CD4+ T cells. TCRdb reprocessed the PCR reads via MiXCR and lists one record per CDR3 protein. The table records approximately 18,000 distinct CDR3 sequences, about 56% of them present only once. This clonotype appeared a few times. As yet, its antigen is unknown. V was clipped by 1 base and J by 4 bases; unmatched bases: 5. The CDR3 runs to 16 residues. In germline, CDR1 is SGHTA, CDR2 FQGNSA.

The sample in question was CD4+ T cells from blood, cultured in vitro, obtained before SARS-CoV-2 vaccination. The TCR sequence derives from a human donor who had recovered from COVID-19. The genes are TRBV7-2 and TRBJ2-7; TRBD2 matches 12 bases. CDR3 amino acids: CASSLGTGLAGYEQYF. In DNA form, the CDR3 reads TGTGCCAGCAGCTTAGGGACAGGACTAGCGGGATACGAGCAGTACTTC.